A selection of T cell receptor beta chains follows, all from one sample in a study of Ad26.COV2.S vaccination and SARS-CoV-2 variants. The data were produced by immunoSEQ multiplex PCR, yet TCRdb's version contains in-frame clones alone and is incomplete. The table has some 300,000 clones, about 86% seen once. Material: peripheral blood, obtained in a trial of Ad26.COV2.S vaccine versus placebo. The receptors were gathered from a person between 18 and 65 years old who received the Ad26.COV2.S COVID-19 vaccine or a placebo. CDR3s include the opening cysteine and the closing phenylalanine or tryptophan. Each record gives: J gene, V gene, clone size, D gene, CDR3 protein, CDR3 DNA. D genes are given only for firm matches. Clone sizes are given selectively: once, few, many, or a class where the clone is expanded.

TRBJ2-1 TRBV27 - TRBD2 CASSWFSGSEVDEQFF TGTGCCAGCAGTTGGTTTAGCGGGTCGGAAGTCGATGAGCAGTTCTTC
TRBJ2-2 TRBV5-1 - TRBD1 CASKLGTGANTGELFF TGCGCCAGCAAATTGGGGACAGGGGCAAACACCGGGGAGCTGTTTTTT
TRBJ2-6 TRBV7-6 - TRBD2 CASSYPGGSGANVLTF TGTGCCAGCAGCTACCCGGGGGGGTCCGGGGCCAACGTCCTGACTTTC
TRBJ1-1 TRBV5-1 - - CASSLGQYTEAFF TGCGCCAGCAGCTTAGGACAGTACACTGAAGCTTTCTTT
TRBJ1-5 TRBV6-2/TRBV6-3 - - CASSYPGSGNQPQHF TGTGCCAGCAGTTACCCAGGGTCGGGCAATCAGCCCCAGCATTTT
TRBJ2-7 TRBV27 - TRBD1 CASSLQGAIYEQYF TGTGCCAGCAGTTTACAGGGGGCAATCTACGAGCAGTACTTC
TRBJ1-5 TRBV12-3/TRBV12-4 few - CASIRGGGQPQHF TGTGCCAGCATCAGAGGGGGGGGTCAGCCCCAGCATTTT
TRBJ2-6 TRBV4-3 - - CASSQKGAGANVLTF TGCGCCAGCAGCCAAAAGGGGGCTGGGGCCAACGTCCTGACTTTC
TRBJ2-5 TRBV4-1 - - CASSSQETQYF TGCGCCAGCAGCTCCCAAGAGACCCAGTACTTC
TRBJ2-5 TRBV5-1 - - CASSFRVGETQYF TGCGCCAGCAGCTTTAGGGTTGGAGAGACCCAGTACTTC
TRBJ2-7 TRBV5-1 - TRBD1 CASSLGDRAPEQYF TGCGCCAGCAGCTTGGGGGACAGGGCCCCCGAGCAGTACTTC
TRBJ2-5 TRBV30 - TRBD2 CAWSVGNGGQETQYF TGTGCCTGGAGCGTCGGAAACGGGGGGCAAGAGACCCAGTACTTC
TRBJ2-7 TRBV3-1/TRBV3-2 once TRBD2 CASSPLTGTSEYYEQYF TGTGCCAGCAGCCCCCTGACCGGGACTAGCGAATACTACGAGCAGTACTTC
TRBJ1-2 TRBV7-2 - - CASSAPHWLYGYTF TGTGCCAGCAGCGCCCCACACTGGCTCTATGGCTACACCTTC
TRBJ2-7 TRBV5-6 - - CASSFGTHEQYF TGTGCCAGCAGCTTCGGGACTCACGAGCAGTACTTC
TRBJ1-2 TRBV5-4 - - CASSLGGRRSNYGYTF TGTGCCAGCAGCTTAGGCGGACGGAGATCTAACTATGGCTACACCTTC
TRBJ2-7 TRBV18 - - CASSPNSNYEQYF TGTGCCAGCTCACCGAACTCTAACTACGAGCAGTACTTC
TRBJ1-2 TRBV10-3 - - CAISRQAPGYGYTF TGTGCCATCAGTAGACAGGCCCCCGGCTATGGCTACACCTTC
TRBJ2-1 TRBV25-1 - - CASSERGWGNEQFF TGTGCCAGCAGTGAAAGGGGCTGGGGGAATGAGCAGTTCTTC
TRBJ2-7 TRBV6-2/TRBV6-3 - - CVSSLDGQSTSYEQYF TGTGTCAGCAGCCTCGACGGACAGTCAACTTCCTACGAGCAGTACTTC
TRBJ2-7 TRBV12-5 - TRBD2 CASGLVLKRGAYEQYF TGTGCTAGTGGTTTGGTACTAAAACGGGGGGCCTACGAGCAGTACTTC